This is a list of T cell receptor beta chains from one sample in a study of T cell responses to AZD1222 COVID-19 vaccine. Repertoires were generated with immunoSEQ multiplex PCR, while TCRdb's copy carries only in-frame clones and drops some. The table has fewer than 120,000 clones, about 95% seen once. Sequenced material: peripheral blood, taken 28 days after the second AZD1222 dose. The receptors were gathered from an adult who received the AZD1222 COVID-19 vaccine. CDR3s include the opening cysteine and the closing phenylalanine or tryptophan. Each record gives: J gene, clone size, D gene, V gene, CDR3 protein, CDR3 DNA. The D gene is left open where the match is weak. Not every row has a clone size; where given, it reads once, few, many or a size class.

TRBJ1-5	-	-	TRBV30	CAWSVLGRVMNQPQHF	TGTGCCTGGAGTGTACTAGGCAGGGTGATGAATCAGCCCCAGCATTTT
TRBJ1-1	-	-	TRBV7-9	CASSLGGGNTEAFF	TGTGCCAGCAGCTTAGGGGGCGGGAACACTGAAGCTTTCTTT
TRBJ1-1	once	-	TRBV6-5	CATTVAGGTEAFF	-
TRBJ2-1	once	-	TRBV4-1	CASSQDSEQFF	TGCGCCAGCAGCCAAGATTCGGAGCAGTTCTTC
TRBJ1-2	-	TRBD1	TRBV19	CASQGQGNYGYTF	TGTGCCAGTCAGGGACAGGGAAACTATGGCTACACCTTC
TRBJ1-1	-	-	TRBV4-1	CASSQGMNTEAFF	TGCGCCAGCAGCCAGGGGATGAACACTGAAGCTTTCTTT
TRBJ2-3	-	TRBD1	TRBV6-5	CASSSWTGESDTQYF	TGTGCCAGCAGTTCTTGGACAGGGGAATCCGATACGCAGTATTTT
TRBJ2-7	-	TRBD2	TRBV6-5	CASSYGLAGVDEQYF	TGTGCCAGCAGTTACGGCCTAGCGGGAGTCGACGAGCAGTACTTC
TRBJ2-2	once	-	TRBV5-5	CASSLGIGGPNTGELFF	TGTGCCAGCAGCTTGGGGATAGGAGGGCCAAACACCGGGGAGCTGTTTTTT
TRBJ1-2	-	-	TRBV27	CASMSPSRGYGYTF	TGTGCCAGCATGAGTCCCTCTAGGGGCTATGGCTACACCTTC
TRBJ2-7	once	TRBD2	TRBV7-2	CASSPNMGLAPSEQYF	TGTGCCAGCAGCCCAAATATGGGACTAGCTCCCAGCGAGCAGTACTTC
TRBJ2-5	-	TRBD2	TRBV9	CASSVGTSGIQETQYF	TGTGCCAGCAGCGTCGGGACTAGCGGTATCCAAGAGACCCAGTACTTC
TRBJ2-7	-	-	TRBV5-1	CASSLGTGEQYF	TGCGCCAGCAGCTTAGGGACTGGCGAGCAGTACTTC
TRBJ2-7	-	-	TRBV7-2	CASSLAYSYEQYF	TGTGCCAGCAGCTTAGCGTACTCCTACGAGCAGTACTTC
TRBJ1-2	-	-	TRBV6-5	CASRLGQTGYTF	TGTGCCAGCAGACTGGGCCAAACGGGCTACACCTTC
TRBJ2-7	-	TRBD1	TRBV5-1	CASSLAETGTSYEQYF	TGCGCCAGCAGCTTGGCCGAGACAGGGACATCCTACGAGCAGTACTTC
TRBJ1-2	-	-	TRBV6-5	CASSYSIGTVSSYTF	TGTGCCAGCAGTTACTCGATAGGGACTGTCTCAAGCTACACCTTC
TRBJ2-4	-	TRBD2	TRBV6-1	CASSERERGVKNIQYF	TGTGCCAGCAGTGAAAGGGAGCGGGGGGTGAAAAACATTCAGTACTTC
TRBJ1-5	-	-	TRBV19	CASSDRLGPQHF	TGTGCCAGTAGTGATCGACTGGGGCCCCAGCATTTT
TRBJ2-1	once	TRBD2	TRBV7-2	CASSLRGTSGGEQFF	TGTGCCAGCAGCTTACGGGGGACTAGCGGAGGTGAGCAGTTCTTC
TRBJ2-3	once	-	TRBV11-2	CASSRGGPRVTDTQYF	TGTGCCAGCAGCCGAGGAGGGCCAAGGGTCACAGATACGCAGTATTTT
TRBJ1-1	once	TRBD1	TRBV10-2	CASRWTGGNAEAFF	TGCGCCAGCAGGTGGACAGGGGGGAATGCTGAAGCTTTCTTT